This TCR beta chain was observed in a study of T cells in Graves' hyperthyroidism and ophthalmopathy. V shed 5 bases and J shed 2 bases, with 16 bases lying between them. CDR3 size: 15 residues. CDR1 is SGHKS and CDR2 is YYEKEE in the germline V gene (reference sequence). The investigators amplified TCR beta CDR3 regions from RNA transcripts. With the HTBI primer set, the TCR CDR3 went through a first round of RT-PCR. One entry per CDR3 protein results from TCRdb running MiXCR on the multiplex PCR reads. This sample carries 300,000 to 350,000 distinct CDR3 sequences, 15% to 20% of them seen once, and the ten largest clones take less than 65%.

The receptor was derived from a woman aged 45 to 65 with Graves' hyperthyroidism. Source material: blood. The chain is built from TRBV5-5 and TRBJ1-1; D remains ambiguous. CDR3 nucleotide sequence: TGTGCCAGCAGTTCCTACTTGCCGGGAAACACTGAAGCTTTCTTT. It specifies CASSSYLPGNTEAFF.